These 23 T cell receptor beta chains originate from one sample sequenced in a study of cytomegalovirus exposure and HLA in healthy donors. Assay: immunoSEQ multiplex PCR; the TCRdb copy retains only in-frame clones and omits some. The sample yields more than 55,000 clones, 75% to 90% seen once. Sequenced material: PBMCs. These receptors all stem from a woman younger than 35 in good health and CMV-seronegative.

The rearrangement uses TRBV28 and TRBJ1-2; the match to TRBD1 covers 7 bases. Germline CDR1 and CDR2: MDHEN and SYDVKM. J gave up 6 bases and V 2 bases, and 3 bases lay outside the gene matches. This CDR3 is built from 13 residues. The CDR3 DNA is TGTGCCAGCAGTTTAGGTACAGGGGATGGCTACACCTTC. Protein sequence: CASSLGTGDGYTF.

This rearrangement joins TRBV28 to TRBJ2-7; D perhaps matches TRBD2 (6 bases). Trimming took 5 bases from V and 0 from J, leaving 14 bases between them. Germline values: CDR1 MDHEN, CDR2 SYDVKM. The CDR3 consists of 15 residues. CDR3 in amino acids: CASSPDRDFSYEQYF. The CDR3 coding sequence is TGTGCCAGCAGTCCAGACCGGGACTTCTCCTACGAGCAGTACTTC.

The chain carries TRBV4-3 and TRBJ1-4; possible D gene TRBD1, 6 bases. CDR3 length equals 15 residues. CDR1 and CDR2 from the germline V gene are LGHNA and YSLEER. Trimming removed 1 base from V and 7 bases from J, with 13 bases in between. The CDR3 nucleotides read TGCGCCAGCAGCCAAGCCGGGGGGGCAGGTGAAAAACTGTTTTTT. This codes for CASSQAGGAGEKLFF.

The chain joins TRBV6-5 to TRBJ2-5; D may be TRBD1 (5 bases). This CDR3 contains 14 residues. V was shortened by 0 bases and J by 7 bases, with 12 bases between the two germline ends. CDR1 and CDR2 (germline): MNHEY, SVGAGI. The CDR3 loop is CASSYSGAQGTQYF. The CDR3 DNA reads TGTGCCAGCAGTTACTCTGGGGCGCAGGGGACCCAGTACTTC.

The rearrangement joins TRBV5-8 to TRBJ2-1; 10 nucleotides align to TRBD1. Germline V gene data show CDR1 as SGHTS and CDR2 as YDEGEE. With 9 bases clipped from V and 5 bases from J, the junction kept 8 bases outside the gene matches. The CDR3 is 14 amino acids. The CDR3: CAIQTGTGDNEQFF. The CDR3, as DNA: TGTGCCATCCAGACCGGGACAGGGGACAATGAGCAGTTCTTC.

The V and J genes are TRBV9 and TRBJ1-5, with a possible D match to TRBD1 (5 bases). Trimming left V 0 bases short and J 4 bases short, with 11 bases between. The CDR3 is 15 residues long. Looked up from germline, CDR1 is SGDLS and CDR2 is YYNGEE. In DNA form, the CDR3 reads TGTGCCAGCAGCGTAGCGGCAGGGTTAAATCAGCCCCAGCATTTT. Protein product: CASSVAAGLNQPQHF.

J is TRBJ2-2 and V is TRBV29-1; no clear D gene. The CDR3 loop spans 12 amino acids. Trimming shortened V by 4 bases and J by 4 bases, and 7 bases separated the two germline ends. Per germline, CDR1 SQVTM and CDR2 ANQGSEA. CDR3 in amino acids: CSVGTVTGELFF. The DNA of the CDR3 is TGCAGCGTTGGAACAGTCACCGGGGAGCTGTTTTTT.

This clone was seen a handful of times. The genes are TRBV19 and TRBJ1-5, with D hard to call. The V gene lost 5 bases and the J gene lost 3 bases, with 11 bases spanning the gap. The CDR3 consists of 14 residues. Per the germline V gene, CDR1 is LNHDA and CDR2 is SQIVND (reference sequence). The CDR3 protein is CASSLAGFNQPQHF. DNA for the CDR3: TGTGCCAGTAGTTTAGCCGGGTTCAATCAGCCCCAGCATTTT.

V and J are TRBV5-4 and TRBJ2-7; 7 bases are shared with TRBD2. V lost 2 bases, J lost 1 base, and 6 bases stayed unmatched. Germline lookup yields CDR1 SGHNT and CDR2 YYREEE (reference sequence). The CDR3 totals 15 residues. CDR3 in amino acids: CASSLIGGGSYEQYF. The CDR3 nucleotides are TGTGCCAGCAGCTTAATTGGGGGAGGGTCCTACGAGCAGTACTTC.

V usage is TRBV19 and J usage is TRBJ1-2; D remains unclear. The CDR3 has 15 amino acids. Per germline, CDR1 LNHDA and CDR2 SQIVND (reference sequence). Deletions cut 3 bases from V and 10 bases from J, with 21 bases between. The CDR3 region has the DNA TGTGCCAGTAGTATTGGTACACGGGGAAATGAAGACTACACCTTC. Translated: CASSIGTRGNEDYTF.

The CDR3 spells CASSTPGWDRVQETQYF. As DNA, the CDR3 is TGTGCCAGCAGCACCCCAGGCTGGGACAGGGTCCAAGAGACCCAGTACTTC. V usage is TRBV9 and J usage is TRBJ2-5; 9 nucleotides agree with TRBD1. Looked up from germline, CDR1 is SGDLS and CDR2 is YYNGEE. J was trimmed by 1 base and V by 4 bases; bases with no gene match: 11. The CDR3 consists of 17 residues.

The chain is built from TRBV6-5 and TRBJ2-5; D is possibly TRBD1 (6 bases). Trimming took 11 bases from V and 5 from J, leaving 21 bases between them. CDR3 length: 14 amino acids. Germline-derived CDR1 and CDR2 are MNHEY and SVGAGI. The CDR3 DNA reads TGTGCCGGCCGAAGAGGACAGTTCGCGGAGACCCAGTACTTC. Encoded protein: CAGRRGQFAETQYF.

J is TRBJ2-5 and V is TRBV5-1; 7 bases are shared with TRBD1. V lost 4 bases to trimming and J lost 0 bases; unmatched junction nucleotides: 15. This CDR3 comprises 18 residues. Germline CDR1 is SGHRS and CDR2 is YFSETQ. CDR3 DNA sequence: TGCGCCAGCAGCCAACCGGGACAGCGCCTTTCGTACCAAGAGACCCAGTACTTC. It yields the protein CASSQPGQRLSYQETQYF.

The chain joins TRBV7-2 to TRBJ2-7, with 8 positions matching TRBD1. Trimming at V came to 6 bases and at J to 3 bases, leaving 4 bases not matched to a gene. CDR3 length: 13 residues. Germline V gene data show CDR1 as SGHTA and CDR2 as FQGNSA. In DNA, the CDR3 is TGTGCCAGCAGGATAACAGGGGGCTACGAGCAGTACTTC. Protein sequence: CASRITGGYEQYF.

This clone came up once. CDR3 amino acids: CAITGSSNTDTQYF. As DNA, the CDR3 is TGTGCCATCACGGGATCAAGCAACACAGATACGCAGTATTTT. The chain couples TRBV10-3 to TRBJ2-3; weak D call: TRBD2 (5 bases). Trimming took 7 bases from V and 2 from J, leaving 13 bases between them. The CDR3 covers 14 residues. The germline CDR1 and CDR2 sequences are ENHRY and SYGVKD.

V gene TRBV30 combines with J gene TRBJ2-7; 8 bases align to TRBD1. J was trimmed by 4 bases and V by 4 bases; bases with no gene match: 15. Germline CDR1 reads GTSNPN; CDR2 reads SVGIG (reference sequence). The CDR3 loop spans 16 amino acids. Here the CDR3 DNA reads TGTGCCTGGAAAGCCCTGGGACAGGTTGGATCATACGAGCAGTACTTC. It translates to CAWKALGQVGSYEQYF.

V is TRBV5-6 and J is TRBJ1-1, with D tentatively TRBD1 (5 bases). Germline V gene lookup returns CDR1 SGHDT and CDR2 YYEEEE. The CDR3 consists of 13 residues. Deletions cut 4 bases from V and 4 bases from J, with 11 bases between. The CDR3 bases are TGTGCCAGCAGCCTCAGGGTATCCACTGAAGCTTTCTTT. Protein: CASSLRVSTEAFF.

This clone was counted once. The chain has TRBV19 and TRBJ2-1; TRBD2 agrees at 11 bases. Germline lookup yields CDR1 LNHDA and CDR2 SQIVND (reference sequence). The CDR3 consists of 14 residues. The trim removed 10 bases at V and 6 bases at J, leaving 8 bases unmatched. The CDR3 DNA reads TGTGCCATTTCGACTAGCGGGGTGAGCAATGAGCAGTTCTTC. It yields the protein CAISTSGVSNEQFF.

Written as DNA, the CDR3 is TGTGCCAGCAGTTTTCGACAGGGGGCTTCTCAGCCCCAGCATTTT. Protein sequence: CASSFRQGASQPQHF. The chain is built from TRBV28 and TRBJ1-5; TRBD1 matches at 10 bases. After removal of 3 bases from V and 6 bases from J, the junction contained 5 bases not matched to a gene. This CDR3 spans 15 amino acids. Germline loops: CDR1 MDHEN, CDR2 SYDVKM. Full variable domain (outside the CDR3, taken from reference TRBV28 and TRBJ1-5): DVKVTQSSRYLVKRTGEKVFLECVQDMDHENMFWYRQDPGLGLRLIYFSYDVKMKEKGDIPEGYSVSREKKERFSLILESASTNQTSMYLCASSFRQGASQPQHFGDGTRLSIL.

This clone turned up a few times. The chain uses TRBV6-6 and TRBJ1-2, with TRBD1 matching over 9 bases. Trimming at V came to 7 bases and at J to 6 bases, leaving 9 bases not matched to a gene. CDR1 is MNHNY and CDR2 is SVGAGI in the germline V gene (reference sequence). The CDR3 is made up of 14 amino acids. CDR3 DNA sequence: TGTGCCAGCACCGCCGGGACAGGGACGAATGGCTACACCTTC. It yields the protein CASTAGTGTNGYTF.

J is TRBJ2-7 and V is TRBV15; TRBD2 aligns across 10 bases. This CDR3 is 16 amino acids long. Germline loops: CDR1 LNHNV, CDR2 YYDKDF (reference sequence). V lost 0 bases, J lost 3 bases, and 5 bases stayed unmatched. The CDR3 sequence: CATSRELAGGRYEQYF. CDR3 sequence (DNA): TGTGCCACCAGCAGAGAGTTAGCGGGAGGTCGCTACGAGCAGTACTTC. The full variable domain, rest sourced from reference TRBV15 and TRBJ2-7, is DAMVIQNPRYQVTQFGKPVTLSCSQTLNHNVMYWYQQKSSQAPKLLFHYYDKDFNNEADTPDNFQSRRPNTSFCFLDIRSPGLGDTAMYLCATSRELAGGRYEQYFGPGTRLTVT.

The chain recombines TRBV15 with TRBJ2-7; 7 bases map to TRBD2. The CDR3 loop spans 16 amino acids. With V trimmed by 1 base and J by 0 bases, 6 bases remained unmatched. Germline lookup yields CDR1 LNHNV and CDR2 YYDKDF (reference sequence). CDR3 in amino acids: CATSRGGTGGSYEQYF. The CDR3 DNA sequence: TGTGCCACCAGCAGAGGCGGGACGGGGGGCTCCTACGAGCAGTACTTC.

The chain has TRBV7-2 and TRBJ2-3, with unresolved D. Trimming cost V 5 bases and J 6 bases, with 9 bases left between them. The CDR3 has 12 amino acids. Germline loops: CDR1 SGHTA, CDR2 FQGNSA. CDR3 protein: CASSGHLDTQYF. The CDR3 DNA follows: TGTGCCAGCAGCGGGCACTTGGATACGCAGTATTTT.